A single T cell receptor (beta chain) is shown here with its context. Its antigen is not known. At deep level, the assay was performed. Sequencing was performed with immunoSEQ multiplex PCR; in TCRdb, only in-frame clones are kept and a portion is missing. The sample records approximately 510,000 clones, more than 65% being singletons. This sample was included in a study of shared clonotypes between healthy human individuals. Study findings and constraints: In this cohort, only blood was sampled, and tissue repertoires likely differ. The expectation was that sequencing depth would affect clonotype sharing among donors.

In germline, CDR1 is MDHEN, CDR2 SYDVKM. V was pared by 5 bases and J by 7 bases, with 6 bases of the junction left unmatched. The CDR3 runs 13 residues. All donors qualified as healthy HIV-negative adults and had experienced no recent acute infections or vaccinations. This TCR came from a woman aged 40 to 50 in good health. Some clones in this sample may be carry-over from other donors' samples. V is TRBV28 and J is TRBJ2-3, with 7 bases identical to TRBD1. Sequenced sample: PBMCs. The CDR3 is CASSLPGQNTQYF. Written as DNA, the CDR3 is TGTGCCAGCAGTCTCCCGGGACAGAATACGCAGTATTTT.